A selection of T cell receptor beta chains follows, all from one sample in a study of CD8 T cells in Susac syndrome. TCRdb reanalysed the immunoSEQ multiplex PCR reads using MiXCR and keeps one entry per CDR3 protein. The sample has some 47,000 distinct CDR3 sequences, more than 85% seen once. Specimen: CD8+ T cells from PBMCs. All receptors come from a human donor in good health. The CDR3 runs from the conserved cysteine through the conserved F or W. The D gene is left open where the match is weak.

J: TRBJ2-3; V: TRBV5-1; D: NA; CDR3: CASSLVWQGGTDTQYF; DNA: TGCGCCAGCAGCTTGGTTTGGCAGGGAGGCACAGATACGCAGTATTTT
J: TRBJ2-1; V: TRBV7-9; D: TRBD2; CDR3: CASSLGGRENEQFF; DNA: TGTGCCAGCAGCTTAGGCGGGAGAGAGAATGAGCAGTTCTTC
J: TRBJ2-7; V: TRBV29-1; D: TRBD2; CDR3: CSVVGLAGYEQYF; DNA: TGCAGCGTTGTGGGACTAGCGGGGTACGAGCAGTACTTC
J: TRBJ1-2; V: TRBV20-1; D: NA; CDR3: CSGSSRDPYGYTF; DNA: TGCAGTGGCTCATCCCGGGACCCCTATGGCTACACCTTC
J: TRBJ2-7; V: TRBV5-5; D: NA; CDR3: CASSLERVFYEQYF; DNA: TGTGCCAGCAGCTTGGAAAGGGTCTTCTACGAGCAGTACTTC
J: TRBJ2-7; V: TRBV7-8; D: TRBD1; CDR3: CASSLEGGPDYEQYF; DNA: TGTGCCAGCAGCTTAGAAGGGGGCCCTGATTACGAGCAGTACTTC
J: TRBJ2-5; V: TRBV6-1; D: NA; CDR3: CASSPRMQEYQETQYF; DNA: TGTGCCAGCAGTCCCCGTATGCAGGAATACCAAGAGACCCAGTACTTC
J: TRBJ1-2; V: TRBV4-1; D: TRBD1; CDR3: CASSEPGQGLYGYTF; DNA: TGCGCCAGCAGCGAACCGGGACAGGGACTCTATGGCTACACCTTC
J: TRBJ2-5; V: TRBV7-9; D: NA; CDR3: CASSLPTSRGETQYF; DNA: TGTGCCAGCAGCCTACCGACCTCGAGAGGCGAGACCCAGTACTTC
J: TRBJ2-1; V: TRBV4-1; D: TRBD2; CDR3: CASSQHLGAGGSYNEQFF; DNA: TGCGCCAGCAGCCAACACCTAGGCGCGGGAGGATCGTACAATGAGCAGTTCTTC
J: TRBJ2-5; V: TRBV19; D: TRBD1; CDR3: CASSRDREAQETQYF; DNA: TGTGCCAGTAGTCGGGACAGGGAGGCCCAAGAGACCCAGTACTTC
J: TRBJ2-7; V: TRBV11-2; D: NA; CDR3: CASSLHGPTISYEQYF; DNA: TGTGCCAGCAGCTTACACGGCCCCACCATCTCCTACGAGCAGTACTTC
J: TRBJ2-7; V: TRBV6-2/TRBV6-3; D: NA; CDR3: CASSYHQGRSYEQYF; DNA: TGTGCCAGCAGTTACCACCAGGGGAGATCCTACGAGCAGTACTTC
J: TRBJ2-5; V: TRBV6-2/TRBV6-3; D: NA; CDR3: CASLPTQVGETQYF; DNA: TGTGCCAGCCTTCCGACCCAGGTCGGGGAGACCCAGTACTTC
J: TRBJ1-2; V: TRBV9; D: TRBD1; CDR3: CASSATGRGGGYTF; DNA: TGTGCCAGCAGCGCGACAGGGAGAGGTGGAGGCTACACCTTC
J: TRBJ2-1; V: TRBV3-1; D: TRBD2; CDR3: CASSQDRGGLAAYNEQFF; DNA: TGTGCCAGCAGCCAAGACAGGGGTGGACTAGCTGCCTACAATGAGCAGTTCTTC
J: TRBJ2-1; V: TRBV2; D: TRBD1; CDR3: CASREGQGAYNEQFF; DNA: TGTGCCAGCAGGGAAGGACAGGGGGCTTACAATGAGCAGTTCTTC
J: TRBJ2-7; V: TRBV19; D: TRBD2; CDR3: CASSMSGTIPYEQYF; DNA: TGTGCCAGTAGTATGTCCGGGACTATTCCCTACGAGCAGTACTTC